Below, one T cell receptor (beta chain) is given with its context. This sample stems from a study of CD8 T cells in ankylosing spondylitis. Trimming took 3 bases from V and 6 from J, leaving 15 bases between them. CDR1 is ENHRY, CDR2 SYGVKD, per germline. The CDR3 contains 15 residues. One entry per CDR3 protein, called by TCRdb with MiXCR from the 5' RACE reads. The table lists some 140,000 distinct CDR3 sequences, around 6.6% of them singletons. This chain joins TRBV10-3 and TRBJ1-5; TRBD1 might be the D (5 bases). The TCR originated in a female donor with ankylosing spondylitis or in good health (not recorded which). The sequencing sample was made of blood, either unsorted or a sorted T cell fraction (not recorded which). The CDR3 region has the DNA TGTGCCATCAGTGAAGGGCACGGGGCCAGTCAGCCCCAGCATTTT. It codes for CAISEGHGASQPQHF.